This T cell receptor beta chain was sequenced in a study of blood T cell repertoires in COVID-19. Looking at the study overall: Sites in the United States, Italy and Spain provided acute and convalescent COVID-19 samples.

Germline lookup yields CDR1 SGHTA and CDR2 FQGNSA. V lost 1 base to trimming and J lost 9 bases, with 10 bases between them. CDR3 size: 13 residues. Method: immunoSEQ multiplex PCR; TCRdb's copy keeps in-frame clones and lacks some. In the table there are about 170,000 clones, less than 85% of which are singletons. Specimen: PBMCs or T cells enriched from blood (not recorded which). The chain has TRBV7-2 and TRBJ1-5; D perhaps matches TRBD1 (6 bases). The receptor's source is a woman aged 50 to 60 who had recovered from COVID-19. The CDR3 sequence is CASSLGDIRPQHF. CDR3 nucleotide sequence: TGTGCCAGCAGCTTAGGGGACATACGGCCCCAGCATTTT.